The sequence of this T cell receptor beta chain was determined in a study of cytomegalovirus exposure and HLA in healthy donors. Germline CDR1 and CDR2: SGHRS and YFSETQ. V lost 0 bases and J 3 bases, leaving 10 bases between the germline ends. The CDR3 spans 14 residues. Overall study findings and caveats: Accurate HLA-A and HLA-B prediction from TCR beta sequences was reported for most subjects. Later findings reportedly placed an Asian-associated ancestry cluster below the roughly 730-donor mean for N-insertions.

The primer mix had 60 Vbeta and 13 Jbeta primers. Profiling relied on immunoSEQ multiplex PCR, and the TCRdb table lists in-frame clones only, not all of them. The table shows 100,000 to 150,000 clones, with roughly 66% occurring only once. This clone was seen a few times. Its antigen is not known. This chain links TRBV5-1 with TRBJ2-7; weak D call: TRBD2 (5 bases). This sequence originates from a man between 18 and 35 years old in good health and CMV-seronegative. Sequenced sample: PBMCs. CDR3 amino acids: CASSLVGGYYEQYF. The DNA for the CDR3 is TGCGCCAGCAGCTTGGTCGGCGGGTACTACGAGCAGTACTTC.